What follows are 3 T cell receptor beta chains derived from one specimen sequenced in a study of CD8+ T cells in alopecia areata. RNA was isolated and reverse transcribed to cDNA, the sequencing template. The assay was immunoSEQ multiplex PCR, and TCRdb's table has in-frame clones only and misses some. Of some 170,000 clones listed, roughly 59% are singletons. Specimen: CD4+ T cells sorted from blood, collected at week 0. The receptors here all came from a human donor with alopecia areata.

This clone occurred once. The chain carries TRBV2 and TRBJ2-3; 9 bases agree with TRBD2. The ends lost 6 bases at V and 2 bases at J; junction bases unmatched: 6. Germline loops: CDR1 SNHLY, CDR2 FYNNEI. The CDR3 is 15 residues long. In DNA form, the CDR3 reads TGTGCCAGCAGCGTTAGCGGGAGTTACACAGATACGCAGTATTTT. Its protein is CASSVSGSYTDTQYF.

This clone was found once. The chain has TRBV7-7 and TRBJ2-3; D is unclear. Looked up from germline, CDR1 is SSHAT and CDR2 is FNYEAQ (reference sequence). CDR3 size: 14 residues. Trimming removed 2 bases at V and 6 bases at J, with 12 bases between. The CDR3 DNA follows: TGTGCCAGCAGCTTAAATTCGGACGTCGATACGCAGTATTTT. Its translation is CASSLNSDVDTQYF.

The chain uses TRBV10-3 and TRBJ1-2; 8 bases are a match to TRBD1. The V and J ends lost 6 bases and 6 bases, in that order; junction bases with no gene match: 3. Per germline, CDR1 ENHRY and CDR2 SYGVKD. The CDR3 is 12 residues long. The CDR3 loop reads CAISPTGDGYTF. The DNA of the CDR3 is TGTGCCATCAGCCCGACAGGGGATGGCTACACCTTC.